This T cell receptor (beta chain) was observed in a study of CD8+ T cells in alopecia areata (dated by TCRdb to the late 2010s). For the wider study: The treated patients, all with moderate-to-severe alopecia areata, were enrolled in an open-label pilot trial of oral tofacitinib given at 5 to 10 mg twice daily. Scalp clonality was compared across normal scalp (n=4), patchy alopecia areata scalp (n=8), and alopecia totalis/universalis scalp (n=8). The study used high-throughput TCRbeta sequencing to examine T cell clonal expansion in alopecia areata, in both the C3H/HeJ mouse model and human patients. RNA was obtained with the PAXgene miRNA kit for fixed scalp, the miRNeasy kit for PBMCs, and the RNeasy kit for mouse skin. TCRbeta CDR3 regions were amplified by immunoSEQ multiplex PCR with 35 Vbeta forward and 13 Jbeta reverse primers. In humans, TCRbeta sequencing was performed on scalp tissue and on sorted CD4+ and CD8+ peripheral blood T cells from healthy controls and from patients with patchy or totalis/universalis alopecia areata. Tofacitinib was administered for 6 to 18 months, and 6 months of follow-up off drug were then conducted to assess delayed response and recurrence. Biopsies were taken from tofacitinib-treated patients at baseline and again at 4 and 24 weeks into treatment, and several of those patients also had a later scalp biopsy. Disease severity in treated patients was measured with the SALT score, which quantifies the percentage of affected scalp surface area. Results the study describes overall, beyond this receptor: Scalp clonality and the number of expanded CD8+ clones among the top 100 scalp clones were significantly decreased by tofacitinib. Because the treated cohort was small and had only one nonresponder, larger studies are needed to examine links between baseline CD8+ expansion and response. Scalp TCR repertoire analysis is complicated because resident alphabeta T cells in normal human skin are also sequenced, whereas mouse skin is dominated by gammadelta T cells. Compared with mice, TCR sequences shared between patients were less clear, possibly partly because of HLA diversity across the patient population. Higher clonality and more expanded CD8+ clones were observed in lesional scalp than in normal scalp, particularly in alopecia totalis/universalis, a finding suggestive of antigenic drive. During tofacitinib treatment, many expanded lesional clones stuck around in both scalp and blood, and this persistence may partly explain why relapse happens after treatment is stopped.

As for this clone: The target of this receptor is not known. No qualities accompany the bases; no much larger clone lies one base away.

The sample's treatment or condition label is to be understood as: oral pan-JAK inhibitor, 5-10 mg twice daily. From alopecia areata patients, peripheral blood was collected along with lesional scalp punch biopsies. After PBMCs were isolated by density centrifugation and stained for CD3, CD4 and CD8, a FACSAria was used to sort CD4+ and CD8+ T cells. Library creation used the immunoSEQ multiplex PCR assay. RNA was extracted from all samples and reverse transcribed into cDNA, which served as template for TCR sequencing. First-strand cDNA was synthesized using SuperScript III with a 2:1 mix of oligo-dT and random hexamers. A synthetic immune receptor repertoire was used to measure amplification bias, and any remaining bias was corrected computationally. The paper's data handling went like this. Raw reads were preprocessed for error removal, and CDR3 was defined according to IMGT conventions as running from the conserved cysteine to phenylalanine. Clonality was computed by normalizing Shannon entropy by log2 of the number of productive unique TCRs and subtracting the result from 1. Whether scalp clones were CD4 or CD8 was inferred by matching scalp TCRbeta sequences against CD4 and CD8 repertoires sorted from blood. This is the immuneACCESS table as TCRdb keeps it, with only in-frame sequences that have V and J called. A part of the clones is gone; compared with another copy, unresolved V genes explain less than half, and the rest is unexplained. V, J and clone size derive from that table, while D and trimming were established from the DNA sequence. The sample table shows 200,000 to 250,000 clones, and around 65% are seen once. The ten largest clones take up 1% to 1.5% of the sample.

For CDR1 and CDR2, the germline V gene lists SGHRS and YFSETQ. There are 15 amino acids in the CDR3, from cysteine to phenylalanine inclusive. Only the CDR3 part of the read is kept: 45 bases, read in frame from the first base. V has 4 bases trimmed and J has 0 bases trimmed; junction bases matching no gene number 7. This material consisted of CD4+ T cells sorted from blood, taken at week 44, from a patient treated with tofacitinib. This TCR was sampled from a human donor with alopecia areata. The rearranged chain carries TRBV5-1 and TRBJ2-7, and TRBD1 aligns with 7 junction nucleotides. The CDR3 reads CASSGGQVVSYEQYF. The nucleotides are TGCGCCAGCAGCGGAGGACAGGTAGTCTCCTACGAGCAGTACTTC.